This T cell receptor (beta chain) was recovered during a study of blood T cell repertoires in COVID-19. The wider study: Material from acute and convalescent COVID-19 was sourced from the United States, Italy and Spain. T cells, B-cell-depleted T cells, or PBMCs provided the cDNA or gDNA that served as material.

Authors' analysis steps: Amplifying reference gene primers gave estimates of nucleated cell counts. Clones were read by immunoSEQ multiplex PCR, and TCRdb kept only the in-frame ones, dropping some. D and trimming were read from the DNA, whereas the V and J calls and clone size are those reported in that table. The sample carries around 140,000 clones, 80% to 90% recorded once. Germline trimming cut 7 bases from V and 5 bases from J; bases unmatched to any gene: 17. Germline V gene sequence: CDR1 SGHNT, CDR2 YYREEE (reference sequence). There are 17 residues in the CDR3. The clonotype was recovered from a woman aged 45-59 years with acute or convalescent COVID-19. The gene calls are TRBV5-4 and TRBJ2-1; 8 positions agree with TRBD2. Sequenced: peripheral blood. The CDR3 region has the DNA TGTGCCAGCGTCCCCAAGGTCACTAGCGGAAGGGACAATGAGCAGTTCTTC. Residues: CASVPKVTSGRDNEQFF.